This T cell receptor beta chain was captured by sequencing in a study of T cell repertoires in cytomegalovirus infection. TCRdb reanalysed the reads using MiXCR and keeps one entry per CDR3 protein. The sample has more than 150,000 distinct CDR3 sequences; approximately 30% are singletons. V shed 6 bases, J shed 1 base, and the junction held 13 bases outside the gene matches. CDR3 length: 18 amino acids. Regarding the study as a whole: In two of eight donors, the top clonotype was HLA-C-restricted CMV-specific.

Note on this clonotype: Its antigen is as yet unknown.

The sequencing sample was made of PBMCs. The receptor was derived from a human donor in good health (CMV status not recorded). Some clones in this sample may be carry-over from other donors' samples. The V and J genes are TRBV12-3 or TRBV12-4 and TRBJ1-1; 11 nucleotides agree with TRBD1. In DNA form, the CDR3 reads TGTGCCAGCAGCCCCTGGACAGGGGGCGCAACCGGGAACACTGAAGCTTTCTTT. It translates to CASSPWTGGATGNTEAFF.